A selection of T cell receptor beta chains follows, all from one sample in a study of CD8+ T cells in alopecia areata. The method was immunoSEQ multiplex PCR; TCRdb's version includes in-frame clones alone and lacks a portion of them. The sample records 220,000 or so clones, 50% to 60% being singletons. The specimen comprised CD4+ T cells sorted from blood, sampled at week 0. The receptors shown here come from a human donor with alopecia areata. Each CDR3 is given with its conserved first and last residue. Each record gives: D gene, clone size, V gene, J gene, CDR3 protein, CDR3 DNA. A D gene is named only where the DNA matches it firmly. Size values are once, few and many counts, or a class for expanded clones, and some rows have none.

d_call: -
clone_size: -
v_call: TRBV25-1
j_call: TRBJ1-5
cdr3_aa: CASSEGPGPGQPQHF
cdr3_nt: TGTGCCAGCAGTGAAGGTCCGGGGCCGGGGCAGCCCCAGCATTTT

d_call: TRBD1
clone_size: -
v_call: TRBV6-4
j_call: TRBJ1-2
cdr3_aa: CASSDQGQGEGGYTF
cdr3_nt: TGTGCCAGCAGTGACCAAGGACAGGGGGAAGGTGGCTACACCTTC

d_call: -
clone_size: -
v_call: TRBV1
j_call: TRBJ1-4
cdr3_aa: CTSSLGQAEKLFF
cdr3_nt: TGCACCAGCAGCCTCGGACAGGCCGAAAAACTGTTTTTT

d_call: -
clone_size: -
v_call: TRBV6-6
j_call: TRBJ2-7
cdr3_aa: CASTSPAESSYEQYF
cdr3_nt: TGTGCCAGCACCTCCCCGGCCGAAAGCTCCTACGAGCAGTACTTC

d_call: -
clone_size: few
v_call: TRBV29-1
j_call: TRBJ1-2
cdr3_aa: CSVAGGGYTF
cdr3_nt: TGCAGCGTTGCCGGCGGTGGCTACACCTTC

d_call: TRBD1
clone_size: -
v_call: TRBV7-9
j_call: TRBJ2-4
cdr3_aa: CASSVGQSAKNIQYF
cdr3_nt: TGTGCCAGCAGCGTGGGACAGAGTGCCAAAAACATTCAGTACTTC

d_call: -
clone_size: -
v_call: TRBV29-1
j_call: TRBJ1-5
cdr3_aa: CSVTDSTQGPQHF
cdr3_nt: TGCAGCGTGACGGACAGCACTCAGGGACCCCAGCATTTT

d_call: -
clone_size: few
v_call: TRBV29-1
j_call: TRBJ1-1
cdr3_aa: CSVGSGNTEAFF
cdr3_nt: TGCAGCGTTGGAAGTGGGAACACTGAAGCTTTCTTT

d_call: -
clone_size: -
v_call: TRBV25-1
j_call: TRBJ1-2
cdr3_aa: CASSTLGGAETF
cdr3_nt: TGTGCCAGCAGTACCTTGGGAGGCGCGGAGACCTTC

d_call: -
clone_size: -
v_call: TRBV29-1
j_call: TRBJ1-1
cdr3_aa: CSGNQAAGTEAFF
cdr3_nt: TGCAGCGGGAACCAGGCGGCGGGCACTGAAGCTTTCTTT

d_call: TRBD2
clone_size: -
v_call: TRBV5-1
j_call: TRBJ2-1
cdr3_aa: CASSLGGLAGGRYNEQFF
cdr3_nt: TGCGCCAGCAGCTTAGGGGGACTAGCGGGAGGGCGCTACAATGAGCAGTTCTTC

d_call: -
clone_size: -
v_call: TRBV9
j_call: TRBJ2-2
cdr3_aa: CASSVHFTGELFF
cdr3_nt: TGTGCCAGCAGCGTACATTTCACCGGGGAGCTGTTTTTT

d_call: -
clone_size: -
v_call: TRBV2
j_call: TRBJ2-3
cdr3_aa: CATSSTDTQYF
cdr3_nt: TGTGCCACCTCTAGCACAGATACGCAGTATTTT

d_call: -
clone_size: -
v_call: TRBV30
j_call: TRBJ2-5
cdr3_aa: CAWGPSQETQYF
cdr3_nt: TGTGCCTGGGGACCGAGTCAAGAGACCCAGTACTTC

d_call: TRBD1
clone_size: -
v_call: TRBV5-1
j_call: TRBJ1-4
cdr3_aa: CASSRTGQREKLFF
cdr3_nt: TGCGCCAGCAGCCGGACAGGGCAAAGAGAAAAACTGTTTTTT

d_call: TRBD2
clone_size: -
v_call: TRBV30
j_call: TRBJ2-1
cdr3_aa: CAWSAPWGTSGLGAYNEQFF
cdr3_nt: TGTGCCTGGAGTGCCCCTTGGGGGACTAGCGGGTTGGGGGCCTACAATGAGCAGTTCTTC

d_call: -
clone_size: -
v_call: TRBV18
j_call: TRBJ2-2
cdr3_aa: CASSPRKGTRNTGELFF
cdr3_nt: TGTGCCAGCTCACCCAGGAAAGGGACGAGAAACACCGGGGAGCTGTTTTTT

d_call: TRBD2
clone_size: once
v_call: TRBV7-9
j_call: TRBJ2-1
cdr3_aa: CASNGLAGGSYNEQFF
cdr3_nt: TGTGCCAGCAACGGACTAGCGGGAGGCTCCTACAATGAGCAGTTCTTC

d_call: TRBD2
clone_size: few
v_call: TRBV19
j_call: TRBJ2-1
cdr3_aa: CASSALAGVSAYNEQFF
cdr3_nt: TGTGCCAGTAGTGCGCTAGCGGGAGTTAGTGCCTACAATGAGCAGTTCTTC

d_call: -
clone_size: -
v_call: TRBV7-6
j_call: TRBJ1-5
cdr3_aa: CASSLASSANQPQHF
cdr3_nt: TGTGCCAGCAGCTTAGCGTCCAGTGCTAATCAGCCCCAGCATTTT

d_call: -
clone_size: -
v_call: TRBV4-1
j_call: TRBJ2-5
cdr3_aa: CASSQGQGETQYF
cdr3_nt: TGCGCCAGCAGCCAAGGCCAGGGGGAGACCCAGTACTTC

d_call: -
clone_size: few
v_call: TRBV6-6
j_call: TRBJ2-1
cdr3_aa: CASSLGAYNEQFF
cdr3_nt: TGTGCCAGCAGTTTAGGGGCCTACAATGAGCAGTTCTTC

d_call: TRBD2
clone_size: -
v_call: TRBV25-1
j_call: TRBJ2-5
cdr3_aa: CASSDGLAGGPGETQYF
cdr3_nt: TGTGCCAGCAGTGACGGGCTAGCGGGAGGCCCGGGGGAGACCCAGTACTTC

d_call: -
clone_size: -
v_call: TRBV28
j_call: TRBJ1-1
cdr3_aa: CASSLGWAEAFF
cdr3_nt: TGTGCCAGCAGCCTAGGGTGGGCTGAAGCTTTCTTT

d_call: TRBD1
clone_size: few
v_call: TRBV28
j_call: TRBJ2-7
cdr3_aa: CASGNRGTGGSYEQYF
cdr3_nt: TGTGCCAGCGGAAACCGTGGGACAGGGGGCAGCTACGAGCAGTACTTC

d_call: -
clone_size: -
v_call: TRBV11-2
j_call: TRBJ1-1
cdr3_aa: CASSLNMANTEAFF
cdr3_nt: TGTGCCAGCAGCTTAAATATGGCGAACACTGAAGCTTTCTTT

d_call: -
clone_size: -
v_call: TRBV5-8
j_call: TRBJ2-1
cdr3_aa: CASSLKQFF
cdr3_nt: TGTGCCAGCAGCCTAAAGCAGTTCTTC

d_call: TRBD1
clone_size: few
v_call: TRBV7-9
j_call: TRBJ1-5
cdr3_aa: CASSLGQGSAPQHF
cdr3_nt: TGTGCCAGCAGTTTGGGACAGGGGTCTGCGCCCCAGCATTTT

d_call: -
clone_size: -
v_call: TRBV6-1
j_call: TRBJ1-1
cdr3_aa: CASSPNGAEAFF
cdr3_nt: TGTGCCAGCAGTCCTAACGGTGCTGAAGCTTTCTTT

d_call: TRBD1
clone_size: few
v_call: TRBV5-1
j_call: TRBJ1-1
cdr3_aa: CASTPGQGGNTEAFF
cdr3_nt: TGCGCCAGCACCCCGGGACAGGGAGGGAACACTGAAGCTTTCTTT

d_call: TRBD1
clone_size: -
v_call: TRBV5-1
j_call: TRBJ1-2
cdr3_aa: CASSSGQGPYGYTF
cdr3_nt: TGCGCCAGCAGCTCCGGACAGGGCCCTTATGGCTACACCTTC

d_call: TRBD1
clone_size: -
v_call: TRBV2
j_call: TRBJ2-3
cdr3_aa: CASKGTGVGSQYF
cdr3_nt: TGTGCCAGCAAAGGGACAGGGGTCGGGTCGCAGTATTTT

d_call: -
clone_size: -
v_call: TRBV6-1
j_call: TRBJ1-1
cdr3_aa: CASSEEDMNTEAFF
cdr3_nt: TGTGCCAGCAGTGAGGAAGATATGAACACTGAAGCTTTCTTT

d_call: -
clone_size: -
v_call: TRBV29-1
j_call: TRBJ1-3
cdr3_aa: CSVEGKLSGNTIYF
cdr3_nt: TGCAGCGTTGAAGGCAAGCTCTCTGGAAACACCATATATTTT

d_call: -
clone_size: -
v_call: TRBV7-9
j_call: TRBJ2-1
cdr3_aa: CASSFPAEQFF
cdr3_nt: TGTGCCAGCAGCTTTCCAGCGGAGCAGTTCTTC

d_call: -
clone_size: few
v_call: TRBV4-1
j_call: TRBJ1-2
cdr3_aa: CASRLGGVGYGYTF
cdr3_nt: TGCGCCAGCAGATTAGGGGGGGTGGGCTATGGCTACACCTTC

d_call: -
clone_size: few
v_call: TRBV5-1
j_call: TRBJ1-1
cdr3_aa: CASSFDSAGNTEAFF
cdr3_nt: TGCGCCAGCAGCTTCGACTCGGCAGGGAACACTGAAGCTTTCTTT

d_call: -
clone_size: -
v_call: TRBV7-3
j_call: TRBJ2-7
cdr3_aa: CASSLNVRDEQYF
cdr3_nt: TGTGCCAGCAGCTTAAACGTTCGCGACGAGCAGTACTTC

d_call: TRBD1
clone_size: once
v_call: TRBV6-5
j_call: TRBJ2-7
cdr3_aa: CASRLTGTGSYEQYF
cdr3_nt: TGTGCCAGCAGACTTACCGGGACAGGATCTTACGAGCAGTACTTC

d_call: -
clone_size: few
v_call: TRBV29-1
j_call: TRBJ1-1
cdr3_aa: CSGQVNTEAFF
cdr3_nt: TGCAGCGGACAAGTGAACACTGAAGCTTTCTTT

d_call: -
clone_size: -
v_call: TRBV18
j_call: TRBJ2-5
cdr3_aa: CASGNQETQYF
cdr3_nt: TGTGCCAGCGGGAATCAAGAGACCCAGTACTTC

d_call: -
clone_size: -
v_call: TRBV20-1
j_call: TRBJ1-2
cdr3_aa: CSARLGDGYTF
cdr3_nt: TGCAGTGCCCGCCTGGGGGACGGCTACACCTTC

d_call: -
clone_size: -
v_call: TRBV11-2
j_call: TRBJ1-1
cdr3_aa: CASSLGQVYTEAFF
cdr3_nt: TGTGCCAGCAGCTTAGGACAGGTCTACACTGAAGCTTTCTTT

d_call: -
clone_size: few
v_call: TRBV7-2
j_call: TRBJ1-5
cdr3_aa: CASSRRPDQPQHF
cdr3_nt: TGTGCCAGCAGCCGACGGCCAGATCAGCCCCAGCATTTT

d_call: -
clone_size: few
v_call: TRBV29-1
j_call: TRBJ1-1
cdr3_aa: CSVVESVGNTEAFF
cdr3_nt: TGCAGCGTCGTCGAAAGTGTTGGGAACACTGAAGCTTTCTTT

d_call: TRBD1
clone_size: few
v_call: TRBV19
j_call: TRBJ1-5
cdr3_aa: CASSTDRGRLHF
cdr3_nt: TGTGCCAGTAGCACCGACAGGGGGCGGTTGCATTTT

d_call: -
clone_size: few
v_call: TRBV6-6
j_call: TRBJ1-5
cdr3_aa: CASSQTAQGGPQHF
cdr3_nt: TGTGCCAGCAGTCAAACGGCTCAGGGTGGGCCCCAGCATTTT

d_call: TRBD2
clone_size: -
v_call: TRBV5-4
j_call: TRBJ2-7
cdr3_aa: CASSLGGTSGKNEQYF
cdr3_nt: TGTGCCAGCAGCTTGGGGGGGACTAGCGGGAAAAACGAGCAGTACTTC

d_call: TRBD1
clone_size: few
v_call: TRBV25-1
j_call: TRBJ1-2
cdr3_aa: CASPPTGNGGYTF
cdr3_nt: TGTGCCAGCCCTCCGACAGGGAACGGTGGCTACACCTTC

d_call: TRBD1
clone_size: once
v_call: TRBV5-6
j_call: TRBJ2-5
cdr3_aa: CASSLWDRSRETQYF
cdr3_nt: TGTGCCAGCAGCTTGTGGGACAGGAGTAGGGAGACCCAGTACTTC

d_call: -
clone_size: -
v_call: TRBV4-1
j_call: TRBJ1-4
cdr3_aa: CASSHLDIEKLFF
cdr3_nt: TGCGCCAGCAGCCACTTGGACATAGAAAAACTGTTTTTT